These 19 T cell receptor beta chains share one sample of origin, sequenced in a study of beta chain features in type 1 diabetes. Study results and limitations: Patients with Type 1 diabetes showed moderately but significantly shorter TCRB CDR3s in all four CD4+ subsets.

Investigators reverse transcribed all isolated RNA, so they sequenced expressed TCRB transcripts. Using immunoSEQ multiplex PCR, the repertoire was profiled, and TCRdb retains in-frame clones only, with some absent. The sample includes 100,000 to 150,000 clones, 15% to 20% seen only once; the top ten take 2% to 3%. These receptors have no known antigen. Sequenced material: central memory CD4+ T cells from blood. The receptors shown here come from a man younger than 35 with type 1 diabetes.

This clone has ten or more counts. The rearrangement uses TRBV29-1 and TRBJ2-3, with D possibly TRBD1 on 6 matching bases. CDR3 length equals 13 residues. The germline V gene encodes CDR1 SQVTM and CDR2 ANQGSEA. Trimming cost V 3 bases and J 1 base, with 8 bases left between them. This CDR3 is CSVDEGGTDTQYF. For the CDR3, the DNA is TGCAGCGTTGACGAGGGGGGCACAGATACGCAGTATTTT.

This chain uses TRBV23-1 with TRBJ1-4; tentatively, D is TRBD1 (5 bases). TRBV23-1 is classed as an ORF, of uncertain function. With 6 bases removed from V and 12 bases from J, the gap between germline ends came to 26 bases. There are 16 residues in the CDR3. CDR3 coding DNA: TGCGCCAGCAGCTCGCCCATAACAATCAGGGAGGGTGAACTGTTTTTT. Translated, it gives CASSSPITIREGELFF.

The sample holds a few counts of this clone. The genes are TRBV28 and TRBJ2-5, with D perhaps TRBD1 (5 bases). The CDR3 runs 12 residues. Germline V gene sequence: CDR1 MDHEN, CDR2 SYDVKM. Trimming cost V 2 bases and J 4 bases, with 5 bases left between them. CDR3 sequence: CASSLQGETQYF. CDR3 nucleotide sequence: TGTGCCAGCAGTTTACAGGGAGAGACCCAGTACTTC.

This clone was counted between two and nine times. This chain joins TRBV6-5 and TRBJ2-7; 8 nucleotides match TRBD1. Trimming took 6 bases from V and 6 from J; bases not matched to a gene: 10. Germline CDR1 reads MNHEY; CDR2 reads SVGAGI. The CDR3 loop spans 14 amino acids. CDR3: CASRNAGGSLEQYF. The CDR3 DNA is TGTGCCAGCAGGAACGCAGGGGGCTCCCTCGAGCAGTACTTC.

The chain links TRBV2 to TRBJ1-2; D ambiguous. V lost 10 bases and J lost 4, with 19 bases in between. Per the germline V gene, CDR1 is SNHLY and CDR2 is FYNNEI. The CDR3 length is 14 residues. This CDR3 reads CATRAMVGGYGYTF. The CDR3 nucleotides are TGTGCCACCCGGGCTATGGTGGGTGGCTATGGCTACACCTTC.

V gene TRBV12-5 combines with J gene TRBJ2-1; 11 bases match TRBD1. V lost 4 bases, J lost 8 bases, and 4 bases stayed unmatched. The CDR3 contains 14 residues. Germline V gene sequence: CDR1 LGHNT, CDR2 FRNRAP. The CDR3 nucleotides are TGTGCTAGTGGTTCTGGGACAGGGGGGTATGAGCAGTTCTTC. This gives the protein CASGSGTGGYEQFF. The variable domain in full, completed from reference TRBV12-5 and TRBJ2-1, reads DARVTQTPRHKVTEMGQEVTMRCQPILGHNTVFWYRQTMMQGLELLAYFRNRAPLDDSGMPKDRFSAEMPDATLATLKIQPSEPRDSAVYFCASGSGTGGYEQFFGPGTRLTVL.

The chain is built from TRBV10-3 and TRBJ1-5; D gene uncertain. The CDR3 length is 12 residues. V gave up 3 bases and J gave up 9 bases, with 9 bases separating them. Germline V gene lookup returns CDR1 ENHRY and CDR2 SYGVKD. CDR3 loop: CAISDYAGPQHF. CDR3 DNA: TGTGCCATCAGTGACTACGCTGGGCCCCAGCATTTT.

This clone was detected a few times. CDR3 sequence reads: CASSYTLLGTDTQYF. The DNA of the CDR3 is TGTGCCAGCAGTTACACATTGCTAGGCACAGATACGCAGTATTTT. The chain recombines TRBV6-5 with TRBJ2-3; unclear D gene. This CDR3 contains 15 residues. CDR1 MNHEY and CDR2 SVGAGI come from the germline V gene. V lost 2 bases and J 1 base, leaving 10 bases between the germline ends.

The chain recombines TRBV7-6 with TRBJ2-2; a possible D gene is TRBD2 (5 bases). This CDR3 is built from 15 residues. V was cut by 5 bases and J by 3 bases, with 13 bases left in between. Germline CDR1 is SGHVS and CDR2 is FNYEAQ. DNA for the CDR3: TGTGCCAGCAGCGGATACGGGATTTACACCGGGGAGCTGTTTTTT. Amino acids: CASSGYGIYTGELFF.

This clone has a count of ten or more. V gene TRBV5-1 combines with J gene TRBJ2-3; D is perhaps TRBD2 (6 bases). CDR3 length: 15 residues. The V gene lost 2 bases and the J gene lost 1 base, with 11 bases spanning the gap. CDR1 is SGHRS and CDR2 is YFSETQ in the germline V gene. The CDR3 reads CASSFDASGTDTQYF. The CDR3 region has the DNA TGCGCCAGCAGCTTTGACGCTAGCGGCACAGATACGCAGTATTTT.

V is TRBV5-1 and J is TRBJ1-6, with D maybe TRBD1 (6 bases). V lost 3 bases to trimming and J lost 8 bases, with 15 bases between them. The CDR3 runs 15 residues. Germline V gives CDR1 SGHRS, CDR2 YFSETQ. The CDR3 sequence is CASSSRTEGDSPLHF. The CDR3 DNA follows: TGCGCCAGCAGCTCCCGGACAGAAGGGGATTCACCCCTCCACTTT.

This clone was detected a few times. J is TRBJ2-1 and V is TRBV28, with D perhaps being TRBD1 or TRBD2 (5 bases each). CDR1 and CDR2 from the germline V gene are MDHEN and SYDVKM. The CDR3 length is 15 residues. Trimming left V 6 bases short and J 3 bases short, with 15 bases between. The CDR3 sequence: CASSQTGTHYNEQFF. The CDR3 region has the DNA TGTGCCAGCAGCCAAACCGGGACGCACTACAATGAGCAGTTCTTC.

This clone was found a few times. The rearrangement links TRBV30 to TRBJ1-2, with D tentatively TRBD1 (6 bases). Trimming took off 7 bases at V and 8 bases at J, with 14 bases between the two ends. The V gene's germline CDR1 is GTSNPN and CDR2 SVGIG (reference sequence). This CDR3 spans 11 amino acids. CDR3 nucleotide sequence: TGTGCCTTCTACCGCAGGGGAGGCTACACCTTC. It translates to CAFYRRGGYTF.

This rearrangement joins TRBV6-6 to TRBJ1-1; TRBD1 matches 7 bases. Germline values: CDR1 MNHNY, CDR2 SVGAGI (reference sequence). The CDR3 length is 15 residues. V shed 5 bases, J shed 0 bases, and the junction held 6 bases outside the gene matches. The CDR3 region is CASSDRDLMNTEAFF. The CDR3 DNA is TGTGCCAGCAGTGACAGGGACCTTATGAACACTGAAGCTTTCTTT.

This chain links TRBV27 with TRBJ2-7; TRBD2 agrees at 8 bases. The CDR3 is made up of 16 amino acids. Trimming at V came to 3 bases and at J to 6 bases, leaving 13 bases not matched to a gene. Germline V gene sequence: CDR1 MNHEY, CDR2 SMNVEV (reference sequence). The CDR3 DNA reads TGTGCCAGCAGTTTCGGAATTCGAGCGGGAGTAAGCGAGCAGTACTTC. Its translation: CASSFGIRAGVSEQYF.

This clone occurred a few times. V gene TRBV25-1 combines with J gene TRBJ1-2, with unresolved D. The CDR3 consists of 13 residues. V gave up 1 base and J gave up 8 bases, with 11 bases separating them. CDR1 and CDR2 (germline): MGHDK, SYGVNS. In DNA, the CDR3 is TGTGCCAGCAGTGAATCGGGAGGGTTCGGCTACACCTTC. Its protein product is CASSESGGFGYTF.

The sample holds a few counts of this clone. J is TRBJ2-3 and V is TRBV7-9; TRBD2 matches 7 bases. The CDR3 contains 14 residues. The trim removed 3 bases at V and 6 bases at J, leaving 6 bases unmatched. Germline CDR1 SEHNR, CDR2 FQNEAQ (reference sequence). CDR3 loop: CASSFGGSADTQYF. As DNA, the CDR3 is TGTGCCAGCAGCTTCGGCGGGAGCGCGGATACGCAGTATTTT.

The sample holds a few counts of this clone. The gene calls are TRBV4-3 and TRBJ2-1; 7 bases map to TRBD2. Germline-derived CDR1 and CDR2 are LGHNA and YSLEER. The CDR3 has 14 residues. Trimming cost V 0 bases and J 4 bases; bases outside gene matches: 0. The CDR3 spells CASSQEGGYNEQFF. In DNA form, the CDR3 reads TGCGCCAGCAGCCAAGAGGGAGGGTACAATGAGCAGTTCTTC.

The genes are TRBV30 and TRBJ1-5, with no clear D. Deletions cut 2 bases from V and 5 bases from J, with 10 bases between. Germline loops: CDR1 GTSNPN, CDR2 SVGIG (reference sequence). CDR3 length: 13 amino acids. In DNA form, the CDR3 reads TGTGCCTGGAGTATCGGGCGCGATCAGCCCCAGCATTTT. This translates into CAWSIGRDQPQHF.